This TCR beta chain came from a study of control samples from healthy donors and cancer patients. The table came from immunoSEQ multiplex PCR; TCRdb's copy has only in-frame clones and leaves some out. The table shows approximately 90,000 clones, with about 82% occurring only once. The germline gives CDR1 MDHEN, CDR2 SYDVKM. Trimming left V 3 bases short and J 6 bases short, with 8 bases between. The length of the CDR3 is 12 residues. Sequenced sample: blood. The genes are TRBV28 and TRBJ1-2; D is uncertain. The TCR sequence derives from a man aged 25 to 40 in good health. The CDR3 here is CASSLPRDGYTF. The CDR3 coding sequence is TGTGCCAGCAGTTTGCCCCGGGATGGCTACACCTTC.